This TCR beta chain is from a study of T-cell reconstitution after alpha-beta-depleted transplantation in children. This clonotype was detected only once. A TCRbeta library incorporating unique molecular identifiers was prepared. TCRdb called the PCR reads again in MiXCR, with one record for every CDR3 protein. The profile shows around 300,000 distinct CDR3 sequences, about a quarter of them singletons. This CDR3 contains 15 residues. CDR1 is DFQATT, CDR2 SNEGSKA, per germline (reference sequence). The V segment lost 0 bases and the J segment 9 bases; nucleotides outside the gene matches: 10. This receptor was identified in a male patient younger than 18 who had a stem cell transplant for acute lymphoblastic leukemia, so the T cells may come from the graft donor. The chain has TRBV20-1 and TRBJ2-3; 9 nucleotides line up with TRBD1. Source: PBMCs, mostly from graft donor cells, taken 180 days after TCRalphabeta/CD19-depleted stem cell transplant. In DNA form, the CDR3 reads TGCAGTGCTAGAGACACGGGACAGGGAGGTGAGACGCAGTATTTT. Translation: CSARDTGQGGETQYF.